The clone carrying this T cell receptor beta chain was seen only once. The CDR3 has 14 amino acids. Germline V gives CDR1 SGDLS, CDR2 YYNGEE. Deletions cut 0 bases from V and 2 bases from J, with 8 bases between. This sample stems from a study of shared clonotypes between healthy human individuals. Sequencing used immunoSEQ multiplex PCR; TCRdb keeps in-frame clones, though not all of them. The sample has 2 million to 3 million clones; approximately 93% are singletons. The chain combines TRBV9 with TRBJ2-5; no firm D call. This TCR derives from a man aged 18 to 29 in good health. Some clones in this sample may be carry-over from other donors' samples. The specimen sequenced was naive CD4+ T cells from PBMCs. Specified subset: CD45RA+ positively selected. In nucleotides, the CDR3 is TGTGCCAGCAGCGTAGGGGTGGCGCAAGAGACCCAGTACTTC. It translates to CASSVGVAQETQYF. Filled out from reference TRBV9 and TRBJ2-5, the complete variable domain reads DSGVTQTPKHLITATGQRVTLRCSPRSGDLSVYWYQQSLDQGLQFLIQYYNGEERAKGNILERFSAQQFPDLHSELNLSSLELGDSALYFCASSVGVAQETQYFGPGTRLLVL.